These 30 T cell receptor beta chains came from one sample sequenced in a study of shared clonotypes between healthy human individuals (dated by TCRdb to 2019 to 2021). The library was generated by the immunoSEQ multiplex PCR assay. The source is immuneACCESS, and TCRdb retained only in-frame sequences with V and J called. Part of the clones is not carried over; for the studies checked, unresolved V genes explain less than half of this, and the remainder is unexplained. For this sample there are roughly 2.6 million clones; approximately 90% appear just once. Of the sample, 0.11% to 0.15% falls within the top ten clones. The specimen sequenced was naive CD4+ T cells sorted from blood. This sample's cell subset or site label indicates: CD45RA+ positively selected. These receptors all stem from a man younger than 35 in good health.

The rearrangement links TRBV6-1 to TRBJ2-7; no reliable D call. Germline-derived CDR1 and CDR2 are MNHNS and SASEGT. V lost 4 bases, J lost 9 bases, and 19 bases lay in between. The CDR3 length is 14 residues. CDR3 in amino acids: CASSVSRVQEWQYF. The DNA of the CDR3 is TGTGCCAGCAGTGTATCTCGGGTCCAGGAGTGGCAGTACTTC.

The rearrangement joins TRBV19 to TRBJ2-7; possible D gene TRBD2, 6 bases. V gave up 3 bases and J gave up 5 bases, with 14 bases separating them. CDR1 is LNHDA and CDR2 is SQIVND in the germline V gene (reference sequence). The CDR3 has 14 amino acids. The CDR3 coding sequence is TGTGCCAGTAGTATGGGCGGGAACTTAGACGAGCAGTACTTC. Translation: CASSMGGNLDEQYF. Supplemented by reference TRBV19 and TRBJ2-7, the full variable domain reads DGGITQSPKYLFRKEGQNVTLSCEQNLNHDAMYWYRQDPGQGLRLIYYSQIVNDFQKGDIAEGYSVSREKKESFPLTVTSAQKNPTAFYLCASSMGGNLDEQYFGPGTRLTVT.

The chain employs TRBV19 and TRBJ1-6, with 10 positions matching TRBD1. The CDR3 is 14 amino acids. The germline V gene has CDR1 LNHDA and CDR2 SQIVND (reference sequence). J lost 9 bases, V lost 5 bases, and 4 bases had no gene match. The CDR3 DNA reads as TGTGCCAGTAGTCCAGGGACAGGGGTTTCACCCCTCCACTTT. Translated, it gives CASSPGTGVSPLHF.

CDR3 bases: TGTGCCAGCAGTTCCCTCCAGGGACAGGGGACCTACAATGAGCAGTTCTTC. It translates to CASSSLQGQGTYNEQFF. The V gene is TRBV28, the J gene TRBJ2-1; 10 nucleotides agree with TRBD1. This CDR3 comprises 17 residues. Trimming at V came to 4 bases and at J to 2 bases, leaving 8 bases not matched to a gene. Germline V lookup: CDR1 MDHEN, CDR2 SYDVKM.

V and J are TRBV9 and TRBJ1-6; TRBD1 might be the D (6 bases). The ends were cut back, 3 bases at V and 7 bases at J, with 14 bases in the middle. Germline CDR1 is SGDLS and CDR2 is YYNGEE. The CDR3 has 15 residues. The CDR3 DNA reads TGTGCCAGCAGCGGTTACGGACAGACAAATTCACCCCTCCACTTT. Encoded protein: CASSGYGQTNSPLHF.

V usage is TRBV6-1 and J usage is TRBJ2-6; D may correspond to TRBD1 or TRBD2 (5 bases each). Between the trimmed V and J ends, which lost 7 bases and 0 bases, there was a span of 10 bases. Germline CDR1 is MNHNS and CDR2 is SASEGT. CDR3 length: 15 amino acids. The CDR3 protein is CASKGRGSGANVLTF. The CDR3 DNA sequence: TGTGCCAGCAAGGGACGGGGCTCTGGGGCCAACGTCCTGACTTTC.

On this clone: The sample carries other DNA sequences with the same CDR3. The chain recombines TRBV10-3 with TRBJ2-3; D gene unclear. V lost 6 bases and J lost 1, with 2 bases in between. The CDR3 loop spans 11 amino acids. Germline CDR1 is ENHRY and CDR2 is SYGVKD. CDR3 protein: CAISRTDTQYF. CDR3 nucleotide sequence: TGTGCCATCAGCCGCACAGATACGCAGTATTTT.

The V gene is TRBV9, the J gene TRBJ2-6; weak D call: TRBD1 (6 bases). The CDR3 is 17 residues long. CDR1 SGDLS and CDR2 YYNGEE come from the germline V gene. Trimming left V 4 bases short and J 3 bases short, with 17 bases between. CDR3: CASSLLVQGFGANVLTF. The CDR3 nucleotides are TGTGCCAGCAGCCTATTGGTCCAGGGGTTTGGGGCCAACGTCCTGACTTTC.

The V call is TRBV11-2, the J call TRBJ2-3; 11 bases align to TRBD2. The CDR3 runs 19 residues. Germline-derived CDR1 and CDR2 are SGHAT and FQNNGV. V dropped 3 bases and J dropped 3; count of bases not matched to a gene: 14. CDR3 region: CASSLGDPYSGGATDTQYF. The DNA of the CDR3 is TGTGCCAGCAGCTTGGGAGACCCTTATAGCGGGGGGGCGACAGATACGCAGTATTTT.

This chain uses TRBV30 with TRBJ2-3; a possible D gene is TRBD1 (6 bases). There are 15 residues in the CDR3. V shed 2 bases and J shed 0 bases, with 12 bases lying between them. CDR1 is GTSNPN and CDR2 is SVGIG in the germline V gene (reference sequence). The CDR3 protein is CAWSQQGPSTDTQYF. The CDR3 bases are TGTGCCTGGAGTCAACAGGGTCCTAGCACAGATACGCAGTATTTT.

The CDR3 loop is CATARDPIYEQYF. CDR3 in DNA: TGTGCTACAGCTAGGGATCCGATTTACGAGCAGTACTTC. This chain links TRBV6-6 with TRBJ2-7; D not resolved. Looked up from germline, CDR1 is MNHNY and CDR2 is SVGAGI (reference sequence). CDR3 size: 13 residues.

V and J are TRBV28 and TRBJ2-2; 10 bases line up with TRBD1. Germline V gives CDR1 MDHEN, CDR2 SYDVKM. V dropped 7 bases and J dropped 6; count of bases not matched to a gene: 5. There are 14 residues in the CDR3. This chain's CDR3 is CASTRDRGPGELFF. CDR3 nucleotide sequence: TGTGCCAGCACCCGGGACAGGGGTCCCGGGGAGCTGTTTTTT.

This clone was observed a single time. V gene TRBV19 combines with J gene TRBJ2-1; 15 bases agree with TRBD2. The CDR3 is 16 residues long. With V trimmed by 7 bases and J by 9 bases, 10 bases remained unmatched. Germline V gives CDR1 LNHDA, CDR2 SQIVND (reference sequence). This CDR3 reads CASTDPGLAGGFEQFF. CDR3 coding DNA: TGTGCCAGTACCGACCCCGGACTAGCGGGAGGGTTTGAGCAGTTCTTC. The variable domain in full, completed from reference TRBV19 and TRBJ2-1, reads DGGITQSPKYLFRKEGQNVTLSCEQNLNHDAMYWYRQDPGQGLRLIYYSQIVNDFQKGDIAEGYSVSREKKESFPLTVTSAQKNPTAFYLCASTDPGLAGGFEQFFGPGTRLTVL.

The chain recombines TRBV10-3 with TRBJ2-2; 12 nucleotides match TRBD2. Germline CDR1 is ENHRY and CDR2 is SYGVKD. CDR3 length equals 17 residues. V shed 4 bases and J 1 base; nucleotides not matched to a gene: 4. CDR3 amino acids: CAISAWTSGENTGELFF. CDR3 in DNA: TGTGCCATCAGTGCGTGGACTAGCGGGGAGAACACCGGGGAGCTGTTTTTT.

The chain has TRBV5-4 and TRBJ2-1; 9 bases map to TRBD1. The CDR3 covers 14 residues. CDR1 is SGHNT and CDR2 is YYREEE in the germline V gene (reference sequence). V lost 4 bases and J lost 8; bases outside the gene matches: 7. In nucleotides, the CDR3 is TGTGCCAGCAGCCCCGGGACAGGGCTGGATGAGCAGTTCTTC. Its translation: CASSPGTGLDEQFF.

The J gene is TRBJ2-3, the V gene TRBV5-1, with TRBD1 as a possible D gene (5 bases). Germline-derived CDR1 and CDR2 are SGHRS and YFSETQ. This CDR3 has 16 amino acids. V gave up 4 bases and J gave up 0 bases, with 15 bases separating them. CDR3: CASSTTVQGSTDTQYF. CDR3 sequence (DNA): TGCGCCAGCAGCACGACGGTCCAGGGCAGCACAGATACGCAGTATTTT.

This clone appeared a single time. The chain links TRBV29-1 to TRBJ2-6, with D unclear. The length of the CDR3 is 14 residues. Germline values: CDR1 SQVTM, CDR2 ANQGSEA. V was shortened by 5 bases and J by 0 bases, with 8 bases between the two germline ends. The CDR3 loop reads CSVRWNSGANVLTF. CDR3 nucleotide sequence: TGCAGCGTTAGATGGAACTCTGGGGCCAACGTCCTGACTTTC.

The chain carries TRBV2 and TRBJ1-1; 8 bases line up with TRBD1. The CDR3 sequence is 13 residues long. Germline V gene lookup returns CDR1 SNHLY and CDR2 FYNNEI. V shed 6 bases, J shed 4 bases, and the junction held 4 bases outside the gene matches. CDR3 residues: CASRGQVTTEAFF. The CDR3 coding sequence is TGTGCCAGCAGGGGACAGGTTACCACTGAAGCTTTCTTT.

Comment on this clone: The sample carries other DNA sequences with the same CDR3. The chain has TRBV4-3 and TRBJ2-3; a weak D match, TRBD2 (6 bases). V lost 0 bases and J lost 1, with 8 bases in between. Germline CDR1 reads LGHNA; CDR2 reads YSLEER. The CDR3 totals 15 residues. DNA for the CDR3: TGCGCCAGCAGCCAAGATCCGGGAGGCACAGATACGCAGTATTTT. Its protein product is CASSQDPGGTDTQYF.

The chain couples TRBV6-5 to TRBJ2-7, with D perhaps matching TRBD1 (6 bases). The CDR3 covers 14 residues. Trimming shortened V by 6 bases and J by 3 bases, and 15 bases separated the two germline ends. From germline, CDR1 is MNHEY and CDR2 SVGAGI. CDR3 DNA sequence: TGTGCCAGCAGGGGCACAGGGATTTTCTACGAGCAGTACTTC. Its protein product is CASRGTGIFYEQYF.

The chain uses TRBV5-1 and TRBJ2-6; D is uncertain. Germline CDR1 and CDR2: SGHRS and YFSETQ. CDR3 length: 15 residues. The ends were cut back, 4 bases at V and 0 bases at J, with 8 bases in the middle. The CDR3 loop is CASSPSRSGANVLTF. CDR3 DNA: TGCGCCAGCAGCCCCTCCCGCTCTGGGGCCAACGTCCTGACTTTC.

This chain uses TRBV10-3 with TRBJ1-2; D perhaps matches TRBD1 (6 bases). Germline V gene sequence: CDR1 ENHRY, CDR2 SYGVKD. CDR3 length equals 14 residues. Trimming stripped 4 bases from V and 8 bases from J, with 17 bases between. CDR3 DNA: TGTGCCATCAGTGGGGGGGGCCAGGCAGGAGGCTACACCTTC. This encodes CAISGGGQAGGYTF.

The chain links TRBV4-1 to TRBJ1-1; 8 bases fit TRBD1. This CDR3 has 19 residues. V shed 0 bases, J shed 1 base, and the junction held 13 bases outside the gene matches. Germline V gene lookup returns CDR1 MGHRA and CDR2 YSYEKL. The CDR3 DNA is TGCGCCAGCAGCCAAGAAGGGACAGGCCGCGGGGCAGCGAACACTGAAGCTTTCTTT. Translated, it gives CASSQEGTGRGAANTEAFF.

V is TRBV19 and J is TRBJ2-1, with a tentative D call TRBD2 (6 bases). Between the trimmed V and J ends, which lost 7 bases and 5 bases, there was a span of 15 bases. The CDR3 extends over 14 amino acids. Germline V gives CDR1 LNHDA, CDR2 SQIVND (reference sequence). CDR3 loop: CASIGGALDNEQFF. The CDR3 nucleotides read TGTGCCAGTATCGGAGGGGCACTAGACAATGAGCAGTTCTTC.

This chain connects TRBV5-4 to TRBJ2-1, with D possibly matching TRBD2 (5 bases). Between the trimmed V and J ends, which lost 4 bases and 3 bases, there was a span of 20 bases. Germline V gene data show CDR1 as SGHNT and CDR2 as YYREEE (reference sequence). CDR3 length equals 17 residues. The CDR3 here is CASSRWVGSGIYNEQFF. The DNA for the CDR3 is TGTGCCAGCAGCAGATGGGTAGGGTCGGGGATCTACAATGAGCAGTTCTTC.

V usage is TRBV2 and J usage is TRBJ1-4; maybe TRBD1 (5 bases). The CDR3 is 14 residues long. Germline lookup yields CDR1 SNHLY and CDR2 FYNNEI. The V and J ends lost 3 bases and 3 bases respectively, with 8 bases between them. CDR3 in amino acids: CASSEGRSNEKLFF. Here the CDR3 DNA reads TGTGCCAGCAGTGAGGGACGGTCTAATGAAAAACTGTTTTTT.

The J gene is TRBJ2-3, the V gene TRBV7-9; D gene unclear. This CDR3 region has 14 residues. Germline V gene lookup returns CDR1 SEHNR and CDR2 FQNEAQ (reference sequence). Deletions cut 1 base from V and 2 bases from J, with 7 bases between. This CDR3 is CASSLVAYTDTQYF. The CDR3 DNA sequence: TGTGCCAGCAGCTTAGTTGCCTACACAGATACGCAGTATTTT.

This chain uses TRBV11-2 with TRBJ2-5, with 7 bases fitting TRBD1. V gave up 5 bases and J gave up 2 bases; unmatched junction bases: 8. Germline-derived CDR1 and CDR2 are SGHAT and FQNNGV. The CDR3 contains 15 residues. The CDR3 spells CASSQGDRGQETQYF. The CDR3 DNA sequence: TGTGCCAGCAGCCAAGGGGACAGAGGGCAAGAGACCCAGTACTTC.

V gene TRBV2 combines with J gene TRBJ2-3; 9 bases match TRBD1. The CDR3 covers 15 residues. J gave up 2 bases and V 5 bases, and 5 bases lay outside the gene matches. CDR1 is SNHLY, CDR2 FYNNEI, per germline. The CDR3 DNA sequence: TGTGCCAGCAGTACAGGGGGCCACTACACAGATACGCAGTATTTT. Residues: CASSTGGHYTDTQYF.

In DNA, the CDR3 is TGTGCCAGCAGCGTAGAGGGGTTTAGCAGCTATGGCTACACCTTC. Amino acids: CASSVEGFSSYGYTF. The chain recombines TRBV9 with TRBJ1-2; the D gene is possibly TRBD1 (5 bases). Germline values: CDR1 SGDLS, CDR2 YYNGEE. V was shortened by 0 bases and J by 4 bases, with 13 bases between the two germline ends. The CDR3 runs to 15 residues.